These T cell receptor beta chains were read from a single sample in a study of shared clonotypes between healthy human individuals. Repertoires were generated with immunoSEQ multiplex PCR, while TCRdb's copy carries only in-frame clones and drops some. The sample yields 400,000 to 500,000 clones, 76% seen once. Sample: PBMCs. All receptors derive from a woman between 40 and 55 years old in good health. Some clones in this sample may be carry-over from other donors' samples. CDR3s include the opening cysteine and the closing phenylalanine or tryptophan. Each record gives: D gene, clone size, J gene, V gene, CDR3 protein, CDR3 DNA. D genes are given only for firm matches. Some rows mark clone size as missing; the rest say once, few, many or name a class of expanded clone.

TRBD1	NA	TRBJ1-3	TRBV11-1	CASSQLQGSGNTIYF	TGTGCCAGCAGCCAACTACAGGGGTCGGGAAACACCATATATTTT
TRBD1	few	TRBJ2-6	TRBV27	CASSLRTGGIAGANVLTF	TGTGCCAGCAGTTTGAGGACAGGGGGAATTGCTGGGGCCAACGTCCTGACTTTC
TRBD1	NA	TRBJ1-1	TRBV11-1	CASSFNRGRTEAFF	TGTGCCAGCAGCTTTAACAGGGGGCGGACTGAAGCTTTCTTT
NA	few	TRBJ2-6	TRBV28	CASSPPWANVLTF	TGTGCCAGCAGCCCCCCCTGGGCCAACGTCCTGACTTTC
NA	NA	TRBJ1-2	TRBV30	CAWNRGEENYGYTF	TGTGCCTGGAACCGCGGGGAAGAGAACTATGGCTACACCTTC
NA	NA	TRBJ1-2	TRBV29-1	CSTAAGNGYTF	TGCAGCACAGCCGCAGGGAACGGCTACACCTTC
NA	NA	TRBJ2-1	TRBV27	CASSFDRQVGLFRFF	TGTGCCAGCAGTTTCGACAGACAGGTCGGGCTCTTTAGGTTCTTC
NA	NA	TRBJ2-1	TRBV28	CASGPMGREQFF	TGTGCCAGCGGCCCCATGGGACGTGAGCAGTTCTTC
NA	NA	TRBJ2-5	TRBV11-2	CASSLGGGGEIETQYF	TGTGCCAGCAGCTTAGGAGGAGGGGGGGAGATTGAGACCCAGTACTTC
NA	NA	TRBJ1-4	TRBV2	CASSERNRLNEKLFF	TGTGCCAGCAGTGAAAGGAATCGGCTTAATGAAAAACTGTTTTTT
NA	NA	TRBJ2-2	TRBV6-1	CASGVFQTGELFF	TGTGCCAGCGGAGTCTTTCAGACTGGGGAGCTGTTTTTT
NA	NA	TRBJ2-7	TRBV15	CATSRDPGSGYEQYF	TGTGCCACCAGCAGAGATCCGGGGAGCGGGTACGAGCAGTACTTC
NA	NA	TRBJ2-6	TRBV19	CASSLSGGANVLTF	TGTGCCAGTAGTTTGAGCGGTGGGGCCAACGTCCTGACTTTC
TRBD1	NA	TRBJ2-7	TRBV6-1	CASSATGVLDEQYF	TGTGCCAGCAGTGCGACAGGGGTTCTTGACGAGCAGTACTTC
NA	NA	TRBJ1-5	TRBV7-9	CASNKETGPQHF	TGTGCCAGCAACAAGGAGACGGGGCCCCAGCATTTT
TRBD1	NA	TRBJ1-2	TRBV7-2	CASSLVGDRVGGYTF	TGTGCCAGCAGCTTAGTTGGCGACAGGGTTGGTGGCTACACCTTC
NA	NA	TRBJ1-3	TRBV18	CASSPLGASGNTIYF	TGTGCCAGCTCACCACTCGGGGCGAGTGGAAACACCATATATTTT